This T cell receptor (beta chain) appears in the sequencing data of a study of memory CD4+ T cells and cytomegalovirus serostatus. Study context: Of the healthy Belgian adults, 9 were CMV seropositive and 20 to 30 seronegative.

TCRdb keeps only in-frame clones here, not all; method: immunoSEQ multiplex PCR. The sample lists some 47,000 clones, around four fifths occurring once. This clone occurred a few times. What it recognizes is unknown. The sort gate was single viable CD3+CD4+CD8-CD45RO+ cells for memory CD4+ T cells. Positive selection with CD4 microbeads enriched total CD4+ T cells. The CDR3 has 15 residues. Germline assignment: CDR1 SGHTA and CDR2 FQGNSA. The V end lost 8 bases, the J end lost 7 bases, and 18 bases lay between the germline ends. Study findings and constraints: The CMV-associated TCR signature appears largely within the CD4+ memory repertoire.

The V and J genes are TRBV7-2 and TRBJ1-6; tentatively, D is TRBD1 (5 bases). Sequencing was carried out using memory CD4+ T cells from blood. The origin of this receptor is an adult in good health and CMV-seronegative. CDR3 sequence: CASLTRIGGNSPLHF. The CDR3, as DNA: TGTGCCAGCCTAACACGGATCGGGGGGAATTCACCCCTCCACTTT.